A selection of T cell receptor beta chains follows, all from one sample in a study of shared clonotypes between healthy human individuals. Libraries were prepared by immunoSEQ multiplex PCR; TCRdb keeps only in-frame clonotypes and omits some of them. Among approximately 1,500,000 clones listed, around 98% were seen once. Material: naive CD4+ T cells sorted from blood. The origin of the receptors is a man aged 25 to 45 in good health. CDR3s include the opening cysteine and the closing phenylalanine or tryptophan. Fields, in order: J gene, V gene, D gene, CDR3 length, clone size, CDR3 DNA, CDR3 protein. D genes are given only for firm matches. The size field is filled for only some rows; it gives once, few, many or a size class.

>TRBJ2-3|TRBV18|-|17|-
TGTGCCAGCTCACCCCCGAGCCGGAGGGGGGCCATAGATACGCAGTATTTT
CASSPPSRRGAIDTQYF
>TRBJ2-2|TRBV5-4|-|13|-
TGTGCCAGCAGCATACAGGGTTCCGGGGAGCTGTTTTTT
CASSIQGSGELFF
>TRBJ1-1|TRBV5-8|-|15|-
TGTGCCAGCAGCTTGTGGTTCATCGAGAACACTGAAGCTTTCTTT
CASSLWFIENTEAFF
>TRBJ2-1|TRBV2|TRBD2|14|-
TGTGCCAGCAGTCATGGGGTAGCGGGATTTGAGCAGTTCTTC
CASSHGVAGFEQFF
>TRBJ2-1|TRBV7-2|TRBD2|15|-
TGTGCCAGCAGCTTAGGGCCAGCGGGGGGCAATGAGCAGTTCTTC
CASSLGPAGGNEQFF
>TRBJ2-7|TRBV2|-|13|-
TGTGCCAGCAAAACAGGAACCCTAGACGAGCAGTACTTC
CASKTGTLDEQYF
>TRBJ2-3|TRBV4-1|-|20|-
TGCGCCAGCAGCCACGGGCCAGTCCTCCTGGTGAGCAGACCACTAGATACGCAGTATTTT
CASSHGPVLLVSRPLDTQYF
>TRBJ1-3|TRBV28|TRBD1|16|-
TGTGCCAGCAGTTCAGGACAGGGTGGATCTGGAAACACCATATATTTT
CASSSGQGGSGNTIYF
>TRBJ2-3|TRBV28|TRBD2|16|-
TGTGCCAGCAGGGTAGCGGGAGGGTTCGAGGCAGATACGCAGTATTTT
CASRVAGGFEADTQYF
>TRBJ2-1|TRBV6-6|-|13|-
TGTGCCACCTCGGGAGCCCCCTACAATGAGCAGTTCTTC
CATSGAPYNEQFF
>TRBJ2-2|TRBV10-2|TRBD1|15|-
TGCGCCAGCCGACCGGGACAGGCTTTATCCGGGGAGCTGTTTTTT
CASRPGQALSGELFF
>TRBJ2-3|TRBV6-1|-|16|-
TGTGCCAGCAGTGAAGCGTCGGCGGGGAGCACAGATACGCAGTATTTT
CASSEASAGSTDTQYF
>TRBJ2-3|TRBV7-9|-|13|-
TGTGCCAGCAGCTTCCTAGCTTGGGATACGCAGTATTTT
CASSFLAWDTQYF
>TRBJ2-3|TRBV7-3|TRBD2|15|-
TGTGCCAGCAGCAAGAGCGGGAGGGGCACAGATACGCAGTATTTT
CASSKSGRGTDTQYF
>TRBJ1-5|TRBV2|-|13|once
TGTGCCAGCGGTCCTAGGGGCAATCAGCCCCAGCATTTT
CASGPRGNQPQHF
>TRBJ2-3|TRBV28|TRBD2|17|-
TGTGCCAGCAGTCAGATGACAGGACTAGCCGGGACAGATACGCAGTATTTT
CASSQMTGLAGTDTQYF
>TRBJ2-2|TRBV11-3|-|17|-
TGTGCCAGCAGCTTAGATGTTGGGGGTGAGAGCACCGGGGAGCTGTTTTTT
CASSLDVGGESTGELFF
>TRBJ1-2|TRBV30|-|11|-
TGTGCCTGGAGTGTAAACAGCGGCTACACCTTC
CAWSVNSGYTF
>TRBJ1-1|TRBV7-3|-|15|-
TGTGCCAGCAGCTTAACTGGTGCGGGGAACACTGAAGCTTTCTTT
CASSLTGAGNTEAFF
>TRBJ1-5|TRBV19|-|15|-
TGTGCCAGTAGACGGGGCCTTCCCAGCAATCAGCCCCAGCATTTT
CASRRGLPSNQPQHF